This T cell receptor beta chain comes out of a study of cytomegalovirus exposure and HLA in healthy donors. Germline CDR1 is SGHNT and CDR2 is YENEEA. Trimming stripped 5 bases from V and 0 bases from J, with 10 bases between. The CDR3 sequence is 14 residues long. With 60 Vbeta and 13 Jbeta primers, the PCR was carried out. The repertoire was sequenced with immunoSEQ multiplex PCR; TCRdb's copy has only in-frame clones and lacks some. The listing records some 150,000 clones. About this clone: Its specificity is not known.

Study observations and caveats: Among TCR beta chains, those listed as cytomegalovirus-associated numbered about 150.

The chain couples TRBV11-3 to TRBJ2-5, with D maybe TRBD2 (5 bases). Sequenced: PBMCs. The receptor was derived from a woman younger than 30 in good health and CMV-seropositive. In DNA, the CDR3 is TGTGCCAGCAGCCCTAGGAGGTACCAAGAGACCCAGTACTTC. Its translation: CASSPRRYQETQYF.